Presented here are 17 T cell receptor beta chains from one specimen sequenced in a study of T cells in Graves' hyperthyroidism and ophthalmopathy. Amplification of TCR beta CDR3 regions was performed using RNA transcripts as template. A set of HTBI primers served as the primers for a first-round RT-PCR of the TCR CDR3. TCRdb re-called the multiplex PCR reads through MiXCR, storing one row per CDR3 protein. The data hold some 340,000 distinct CDR3 sequences, with around 13% observed a single time. The sequencing input was blood. These receptors were taken from a woman in her forties with Graves' ophthalmopathy.

This clonotype was seen only a few times. The chain uses TRBV3-1 and TRBJ2-4; D not certain. This CDR3 spans 15 amino acids. Deletions cut 1 base from V and 0 bases from J, with 7 bases between. Germline lookup yields CDR1 LGHDT and CDR2 YNNKEL (reference sequence). The CDR3: CASSQGSLAKNIQYF. The CDR3 DNA reads TGTGCCAGCAGCCAAGGCTCCCTAGCCAAAAACATTCAGTACTTC.

The J gene is TRBJ2-3, the V gene TRBV9, with D uncertain. The CDR3 is 14 residues long. Between the trimmed V and J ends, which lost 1 base and 2 bases, there was a span of 8 bases. Looked up from germline, CDR1 is SGDLS and CDR2 is YYNGEE. This chain's CDR3 is CASSVPTSTDTQYF. In DNA form, the CDR3 reads TGTGCCAGCAGCGTACCAACCTCCACAGATACGCAGTATTTT.

The chain combines TRBV7-2 with TRBJ1-3, with unresolved D. Trimming pared 5 bases from V and 1 base from J, leaving 18 bases between. Germline CDR1 reads SGHTA; CDR2 reads FQGNSA. This CDR3 has 17 residues. The CDR3 sequence: CASSPQVGVRSGNTIYF. In nucleotides, the CDR3 is TGTGCCAGCAGCCCCCAAGTTGGGGTGCGATCTGGAAACACCATATATTTT.

This clonotype was picked up a small number of times. The CDR3 DNA reads TGCAGCGTTGGCTCCCTAGTTAGAGGCTACGAGCAGTACTTC. The encoded protein is CSVGSLVRGYEQYF. The chain has TRBV29-1 and TRBJ2-7; the D is unclear. CDR3 length equals 14 residues. In germline, CDR1 is SQVTM, CDR2 ANQGSEA. Trimming left V 4 bases short and J 3 bases short, with 16 bases between.

This clonotype was counted a few times. This could be a read error, since a much larger clone is one nucleotide away. The V call is TRBV6-2 or TRBV6-3, the J call TRBJ1-5; D remains unclear. Germline V gene data show CDR1 as MNHEY and CDR2 as SVGEGT. With 4 bases removed from V and 3 bases from J, the gap between germline ends came to 7 bases. This CDR3 region has 13 residues. The CDR3 here is CASSLRDNQPQHF. CDR3 DNA: TGTGCCAGCAGTTTACGGGACAATCAGCCCCAGCATTTT.

In its sample, this clonotype was seen many times. This chain uses TRBV25-1 with TRBJ1-2; D is possibly TRBD1 (5 bases). Per the germline V gene, CDR1 is MGHDK and CDR2 is SYGVNS. Trimming removed 4 bases at V and 2 bases at J, with 20 bases between. The CDR3 loop spans 17 amino acids. The chain's CDR3 is CASSGLGGQGRNYGYTF. The CDR3 DNA follows: TGTGCCAGCAGTGGCTTGGGTGGGCAGGGCCGGAACTATGGCTACACCTTC.

The chain uses TRBV20-1 and TRBJ2-1; 10 bases are shared with TRBD2. Germline CDR1 and CDR2: DFQATT and SNEGSKA (reference sequence). The V segment lost 2 bases and the J segment 10 bases; nucleotides outside the gene matches: 17. The CDR3 extends over 17 amino acids. CDR3 sequence: CSARTPSISGRAGEQFF. The CDR3 DNA sequence: TGCAGTGCTAGAACCCCCTCGATCAGCGGGAGGGCAGGCGAGCAGTTCTTC.

This clonotype was found a few times. This rearrangement joins TRBV20-1 to TRBJ2-5, with TRBD1 matching over 7 bases. Per germline, CDR1 DFQATT and CDR2 SNEGSKA (reference sequence). The CDR3 extends over 17 amino acids. V trimming: 5 bases; J trimming: 4 bases; junction bases outside the gene matches: 19. CDR3 residues: CSAFNPGQFHFGETQYF. In DNA, the CDR3 is TGCAGTGCTTTCAATCCGGGACAGTTTCATTTCGGAGAGACCCAGTACTTC.

This sequence joins TRBV7-2 and TRBJ2-3; no clear D. CDR1 SGHTA and CDR2 FQGNSA come from the germline V gene. The V end lost 5 bases, the J end lost 3 bases, and 12 bases lay between the germline ends. CDR3 length equals 14 residues. CDR3 nucleotides: TGTGCCAGCAGCCCACGATTAGTTACAGATACGCAGTATTTT. Encoded protein: CASSPRLVTDTQYF.

This clonotype showed up just a few times. This chain joins TRBV10-2 and TRBJ1-6; no reliable D call. The CDR3 contains 15 residues. Germline V gene sequence: CDR1 WSHSY, CDR2 SAAADI. V was clipped by 0 bases and J by 10 bases, with 13 bases between them. This CDR3 is CASSESTGNESPLHF. The CDR3 DNA sequence: TGCGCCAGCAGTGAGTCGACGGGGAACGAATCACCCCTCCACTTT.

This clonotype was seen only a few times. This chain connects TRBV7-9 to TRBJ1-3; D perhaps matches TRBD1 (5 bases). The germline gives CDR1 SEHNR, CDR2 FQNEAQ (reference sequence). V lost 4 bases and J 1 base, leaving 20 bases between the germline ends. The CDR3 contains 18 residues. The CDR3 bases are TGTGCCAGCAGCTCGGGGCGGACTTCAAGGGCGTCTGGAAACACCATATATTTT. Translating gives CASSSGRTSRASGNTIYF.

This clonotype was counted only a few times. The chain combines TRBV5-1 with TRBJ2-6; D is ambiguous. The CDR3 contains 15 residues. The V end was cut by 4 bases, the J end by 2 bases, with 10 bases between. The germline CDR1 and CDR2 sequences are SGHRS and YFSETQ. This CDR3 is CASSAALAGANVLTF. The CDR3 nucleotides read TGCGCCAGCAGCGCCGCGTTGGCTGGGGCCAACGTCCTGACTTTC.

This clonotype was recorded many times. This chain connects TRBV2 to TRBJ2-5; a possible D gene is TRBD2 (6 bases). The CDR3 consists of 14 residues. Trimming took 0 bases from V and 10 from J, leaving 15 bases between them. Germline CDR1 and CDR2: SNHLY and FYNNEI. The CDR3 reads CASSEALPGRSQYF. CDR3 coding DNA: TGTGCCAGCAGTGAAGCGCTTCCCGGGAGAAGCCAGTACTTC.

In this sample, this clonotype turned up a few times. The rearrangement uses TRBV29-1 and TRBJ2-3, with 10 bases lining up with TRBD2. The V segment lost 2 bases and the J segment 0 bases; nucleotides outside the gene matches: 14. The CDR3 totals 19 residues. Germline V gene data show CDR1 as SQVTM and CDR2 as ANQGSEA. CDR3 DNA: TGCAGCGTTGAATTCGCTAGCGGGGGAGGGGGCACTAGCACAGATACGCAGTATTTT. Amino acids: CSVEFASGGGGTSTDTQYF.

This clonotype has only a few counts. The rearrangement links TRBV29-1 to TRBJ1-3; no reliable D call. V was cut by 2 bases and J by 4 bases, with 9 bases left in between. Germline values: CDR1 SQVTM, CDR2 ANQGSEA. The CDR3 runs to 13 residues. CDR3 sequence (DNA): TGCAGCGTTGAATCGGAAGGGGGAAACACCATATATTTT. Its protein product is CSVESEGGNTIYF.

This clonotype was picked up many times. This rearrangement joins TRBV29-1 to TRBJ2-7; D is unclear. The germline CDR1 and CDR2 sequences are SQVTM and ANQGSEA. The ends were cut back, 7 bases at V and 6 bases at J, with 13 bases in the middle. The CDR3 runs 11 residues. CDR3 in DNA: TGCAGCGCCAAACTCTATAGCGAGCAGTACTTC. It codes for CSAKLYSEQYF.

Only a few counts were recorded for this clonotype. The chain carries TRBV19 and TRBJ2-1; TRBD1 aligns across 8 bases. The V gene's germline CDR1 is LNHDA and CDR2 SQIVND (reference sequence). There are 16 residues in the CDR3. The V gene end was trimmed by 1 base and the J gene end by 2 bases; junction bases not matched to a gene: 4. CDR3 loop: CASSIGTGFPYNEQFF. The CDR3 DNA reads as TGTGCCAGTAGTATAGGGACAGGGTTCCCCTACAATGAGCAGTTCTTC.